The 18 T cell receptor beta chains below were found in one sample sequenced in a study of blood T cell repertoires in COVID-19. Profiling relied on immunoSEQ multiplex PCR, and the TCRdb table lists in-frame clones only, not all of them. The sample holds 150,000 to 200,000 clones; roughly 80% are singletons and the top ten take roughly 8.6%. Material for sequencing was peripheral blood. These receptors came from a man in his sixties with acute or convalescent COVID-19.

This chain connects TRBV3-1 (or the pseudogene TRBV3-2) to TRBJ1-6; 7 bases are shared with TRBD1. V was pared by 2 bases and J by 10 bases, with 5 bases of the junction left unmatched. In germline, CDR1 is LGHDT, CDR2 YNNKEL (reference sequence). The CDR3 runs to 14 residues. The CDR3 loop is CASSQRTGLSPLHF. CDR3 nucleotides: TGTGCCAGCAGCCAAAGGACAGGTCTCTCACCCCTCCACTTT.

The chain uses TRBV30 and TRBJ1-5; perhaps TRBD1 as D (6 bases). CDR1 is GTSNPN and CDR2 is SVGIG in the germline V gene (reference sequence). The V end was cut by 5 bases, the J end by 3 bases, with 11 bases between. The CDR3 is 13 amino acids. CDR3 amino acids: CAWGGHTNQPQHF. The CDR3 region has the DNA TGTGCCTGGGGGGGACACACCAATCAGCCCCAGCATTTT.

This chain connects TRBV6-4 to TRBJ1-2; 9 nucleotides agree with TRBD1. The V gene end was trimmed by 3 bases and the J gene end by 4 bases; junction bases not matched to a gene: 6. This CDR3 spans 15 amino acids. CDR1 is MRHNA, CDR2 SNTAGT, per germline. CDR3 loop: CASSEGTGPFYGYTF. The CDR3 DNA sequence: TGTGCCAGCAGTGAAGGGACAGGGCCCTTCTATGGCTACACCTTC.

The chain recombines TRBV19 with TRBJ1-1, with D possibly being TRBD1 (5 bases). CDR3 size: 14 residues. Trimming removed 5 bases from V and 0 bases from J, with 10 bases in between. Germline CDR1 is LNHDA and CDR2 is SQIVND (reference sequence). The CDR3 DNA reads TGTGCCAGTAGTGCCAGGGCTATGAACACTGAAGCTTTCTTT. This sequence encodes CASSARAMNTEAFF.

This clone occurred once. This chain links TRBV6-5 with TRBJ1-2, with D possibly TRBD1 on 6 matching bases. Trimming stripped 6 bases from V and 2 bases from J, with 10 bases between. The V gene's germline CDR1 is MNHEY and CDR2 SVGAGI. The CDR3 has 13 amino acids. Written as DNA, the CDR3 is TGTGCCAGCAGGAGACAGGACAACTATGGCTACACCTTC. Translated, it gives CASRRQDNYGYTF.

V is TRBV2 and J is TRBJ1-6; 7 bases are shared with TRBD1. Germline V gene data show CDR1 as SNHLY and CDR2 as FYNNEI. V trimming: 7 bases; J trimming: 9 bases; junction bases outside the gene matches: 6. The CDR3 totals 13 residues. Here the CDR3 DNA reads TGTGCCAGCACTGTCCAGGGGGTTTCACCCCTCCACTTT. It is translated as CASTVQGVSPLHF. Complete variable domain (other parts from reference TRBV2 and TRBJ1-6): EPEVTQTPSHQVTQMGQEVILRCVPISNHLYFYWYRQILGQKVEFLVSFYNNEISEKSEIFDDQFSVERPDGSNFTLKIRSTKLEDSAMYFCASTVQGVSPLHFGNGTRLTVT.

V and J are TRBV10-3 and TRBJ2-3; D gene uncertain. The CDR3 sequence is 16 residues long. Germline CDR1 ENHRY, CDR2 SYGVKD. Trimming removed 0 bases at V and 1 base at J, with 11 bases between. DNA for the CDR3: TGTGCCATCAGTGAGTCTGCAGAGCGAGGCACAGATACGCAGTATTTT. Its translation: CAISESAERGTDTQYF.

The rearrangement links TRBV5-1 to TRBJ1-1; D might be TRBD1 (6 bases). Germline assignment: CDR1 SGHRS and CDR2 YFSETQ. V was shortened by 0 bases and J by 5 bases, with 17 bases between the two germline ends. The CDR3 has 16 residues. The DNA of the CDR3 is TGCGCCAGCAGCTTGGACGAGGACAGAGAAGGGACTGAAGCTTTCTTT. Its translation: CASSLDEDREGTEAFF.

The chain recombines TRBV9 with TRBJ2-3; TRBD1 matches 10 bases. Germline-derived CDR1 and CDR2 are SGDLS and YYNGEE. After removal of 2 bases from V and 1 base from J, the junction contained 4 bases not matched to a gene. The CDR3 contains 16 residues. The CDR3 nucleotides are TGTGCCAGCAGCGTCTACGGGACAGGGGGCACAGATACGCAGTATTTT. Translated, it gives CASSVYGTGGTDTQYF.

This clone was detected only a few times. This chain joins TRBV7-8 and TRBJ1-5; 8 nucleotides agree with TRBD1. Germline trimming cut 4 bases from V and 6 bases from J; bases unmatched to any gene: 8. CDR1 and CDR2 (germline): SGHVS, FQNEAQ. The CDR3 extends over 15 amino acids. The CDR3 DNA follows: TGTGCCAGCAGCTCTGGACAGGGTGGGACTCAGCCCCAGCATTTT. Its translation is CASSSGQGGTQPQHF.

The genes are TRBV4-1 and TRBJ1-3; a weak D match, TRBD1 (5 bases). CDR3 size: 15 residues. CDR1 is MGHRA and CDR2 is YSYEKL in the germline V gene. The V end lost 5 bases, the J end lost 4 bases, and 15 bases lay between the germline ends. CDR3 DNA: TGCGCCAGCAGCTTCTTTAGGCAGGGCGGAAACACCATATATTTT. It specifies CASSFFRQGGNTIYF.

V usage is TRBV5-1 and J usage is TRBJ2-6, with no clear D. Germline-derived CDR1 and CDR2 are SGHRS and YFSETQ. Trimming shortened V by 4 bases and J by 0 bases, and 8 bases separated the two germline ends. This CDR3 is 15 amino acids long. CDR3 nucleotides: TGCGCCAGCAGCCCTTTGAGCTCTGGGGCCAACGTCCTGACTTTC. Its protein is CASSPLSSGANVLTF.

The CDR3 is CASSAFGGGAIYEQYF. The CDR3 DNA follows: TGCGCCAGCAGTGCTTTCGGCGGGGGGGCCATATACGAGCAGTACTTC. V usage is TRBV10-2 and J usage is TRBJ2-7; 9 bases agree with TRBD2. V was clipped by 4 bases and J by 4 bases; unmatched bases: 11. Germline lookup yields CDR1 WSHSY and CDR2 SAAADI. The CDR3 loop spans 16 amino acids.

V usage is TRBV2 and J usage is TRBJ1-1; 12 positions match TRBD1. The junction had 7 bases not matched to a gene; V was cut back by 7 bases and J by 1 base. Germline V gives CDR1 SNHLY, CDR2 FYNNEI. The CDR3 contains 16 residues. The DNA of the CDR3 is TGTGCCAGCATAAACCTGGGACAGGGGGCGAACACTGAAGCTTTCTTT. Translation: CASINLGQGANTEAFF.

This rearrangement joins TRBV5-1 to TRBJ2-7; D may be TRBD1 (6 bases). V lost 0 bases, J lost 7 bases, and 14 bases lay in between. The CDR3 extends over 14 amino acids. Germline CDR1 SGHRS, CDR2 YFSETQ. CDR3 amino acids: CASSLEHGRGEQYF. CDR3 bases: TGCGCCAGCAGCTTGGAACATGGAAGGGGGGAGCAGTACTTC.

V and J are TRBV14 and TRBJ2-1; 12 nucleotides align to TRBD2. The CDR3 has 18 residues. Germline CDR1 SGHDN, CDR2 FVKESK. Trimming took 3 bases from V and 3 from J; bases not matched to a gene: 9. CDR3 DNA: TGTGCCAGCAGCCATCGTGCTAGCGGGGGGGCTCTCTACAATGAGCAGTTCTTC. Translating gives CASSHRASGGALYNEQFF.

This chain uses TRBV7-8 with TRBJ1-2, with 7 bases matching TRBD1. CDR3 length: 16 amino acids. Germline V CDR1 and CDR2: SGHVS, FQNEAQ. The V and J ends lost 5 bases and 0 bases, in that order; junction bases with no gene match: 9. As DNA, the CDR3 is TGTGCCAGCAGCCAGCAGGACAGGACTACTAACTATGGCTACACCTTC. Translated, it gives CASSQQDRTTNYGYTF.

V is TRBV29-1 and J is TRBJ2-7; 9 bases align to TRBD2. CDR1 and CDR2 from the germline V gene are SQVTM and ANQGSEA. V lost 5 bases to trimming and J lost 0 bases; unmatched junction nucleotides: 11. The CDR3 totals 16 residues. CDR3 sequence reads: CSVTLETSGFSYEQYF. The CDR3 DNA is TGCAGCGTTACTCTTGAAACTAGCGGGTTCTCCTACGAGCAGTACTTC.